This T cell receptor (beta chain) was profiled in a study of tumor-infiltrating lymphocytes in primary liver carcinoma. Study as a whole: Recorded tumor stage was T1-T3 N0M0, with diameters of roughly 4 to 11 cm.

Without any cell sorting, about 20-31 mg of bulk tissue yielded co-extracted RNA and DNA. Those sampled were patients whose primary liver carcinoma was treated by surgical resection. cDNA specific to TCR beta was made from about 0.45 ug of total RNA, with a constant-region primer employed for priming. Library construction for TCR beta comprised three nested multiplex PCR rounds performed with slightly modified ARM-PCR. Investigators reported that the first two PCR rounds, at 10 cycles each, used TRBV1-TRBV30 forward primers with a C-beta reverse primer. TCRdb processed the multiplex PCR reads anew with MiXCR; each CDR3 protein has one entry. Among 35,000 to 45,000 distinct CDR3 sequences listed, roughly 80% were seen once. The CDR3 loop spans 15 amino acids. Germline assignment: CDR1 MRHNA and CDR2 SNTAGT. V lost 2 bases to trimming and J lost 1 base; unmatched junction nucleotides: 3.

Sequenced material: tumor-adjacent normal liver tissue. This chain links TRBV6-4 with TRBJ2-3; 7 bases are a match to TRBD2. The receptor was derived from a woman in her 30s with primary liver carcinoma and hepatitis B virus infection. In nucleotides, the CDR3 is TGTGCCAGCAGTGACGTGGCGGGAGGCACAGATACGCAGTATTTT. Encoded protein: CASSDVAGGTDTQYF.